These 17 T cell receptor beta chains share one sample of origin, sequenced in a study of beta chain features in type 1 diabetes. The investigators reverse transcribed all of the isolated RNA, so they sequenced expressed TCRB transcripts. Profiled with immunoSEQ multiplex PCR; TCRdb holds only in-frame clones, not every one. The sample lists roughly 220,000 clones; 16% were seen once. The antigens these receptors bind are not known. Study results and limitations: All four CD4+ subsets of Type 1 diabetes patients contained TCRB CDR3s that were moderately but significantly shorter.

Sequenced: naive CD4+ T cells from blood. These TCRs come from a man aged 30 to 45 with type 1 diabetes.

The CDR3 region is CASSDRAPTDTQYF. The DNA for the CDR3 is TGTGCCAGCAGTGATAGAGCCCCCACAGATACGCAGTATTTT. V usage is TRBV2 and J usage is TRBJ2-3; D unresolved. The CDR3 runs 14 residues. Germline CDR1 SNHLY, CDR2 FYNNEI. Trimming shortened V by 3 bases and J by 2 bases, and 9 bases separated the two germline ends.

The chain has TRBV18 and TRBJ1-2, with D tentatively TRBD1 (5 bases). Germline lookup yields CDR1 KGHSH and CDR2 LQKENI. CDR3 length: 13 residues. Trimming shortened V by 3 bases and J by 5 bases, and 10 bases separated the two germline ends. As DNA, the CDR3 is TGTGCCAGCTCACCCGAGGGGAAATATGGCTACACCTTC. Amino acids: CASSPEGKYGYTF.

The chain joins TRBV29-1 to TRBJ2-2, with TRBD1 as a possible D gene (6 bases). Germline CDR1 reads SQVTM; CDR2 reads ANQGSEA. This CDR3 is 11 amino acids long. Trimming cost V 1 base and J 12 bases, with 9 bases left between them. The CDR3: CSVEVDRKLFF. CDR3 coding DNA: TGCAGCGTTGAAGTGGACAGAAAGCTGTTTTTT.

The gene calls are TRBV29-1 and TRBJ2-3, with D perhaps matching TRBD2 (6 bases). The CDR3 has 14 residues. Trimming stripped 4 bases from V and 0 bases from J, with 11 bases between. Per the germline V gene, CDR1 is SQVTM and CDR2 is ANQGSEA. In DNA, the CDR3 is TGCAGCGTTGGGCTAGCGCCTAGCACAGATACGCAGTATTTT. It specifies CSVGLAPSTDTQYF.

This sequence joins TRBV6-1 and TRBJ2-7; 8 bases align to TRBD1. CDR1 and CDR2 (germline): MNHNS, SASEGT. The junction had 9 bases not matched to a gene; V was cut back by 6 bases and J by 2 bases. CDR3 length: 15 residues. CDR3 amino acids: CASRRPQGATYEQYF. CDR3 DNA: TGTGCCAGCAGGAGACCCCAGGGGGCGACCTACGAGCAGTACTTC.

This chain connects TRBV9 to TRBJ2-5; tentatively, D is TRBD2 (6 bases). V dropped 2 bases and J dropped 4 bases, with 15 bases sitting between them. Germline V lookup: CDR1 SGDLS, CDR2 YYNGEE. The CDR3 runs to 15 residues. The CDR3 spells CASSVGTSEGETQYF. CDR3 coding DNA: TGTGCCAGCAGCGTGGGGACCTCGGAGGGAGAGACCCAGTACTTC.

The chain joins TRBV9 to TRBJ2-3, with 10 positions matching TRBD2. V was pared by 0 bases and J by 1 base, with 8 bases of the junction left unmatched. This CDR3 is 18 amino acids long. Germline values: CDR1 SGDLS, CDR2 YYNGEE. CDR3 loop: CASSVESSGGLGTDTQYF. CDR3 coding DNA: TGTGCCAGCAGCGTAGAATCTAGCGGGGGCCTAGGCACAGATACGCAGTATTTT.

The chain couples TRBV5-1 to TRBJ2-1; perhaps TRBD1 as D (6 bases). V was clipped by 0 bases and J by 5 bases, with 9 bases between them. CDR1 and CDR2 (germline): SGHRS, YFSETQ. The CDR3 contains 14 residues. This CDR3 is CASSLGDTNNEQFF. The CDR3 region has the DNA TGCGCCAGCAGCTTGGGGGACACCAACAATGAGCAGTTCTTC.

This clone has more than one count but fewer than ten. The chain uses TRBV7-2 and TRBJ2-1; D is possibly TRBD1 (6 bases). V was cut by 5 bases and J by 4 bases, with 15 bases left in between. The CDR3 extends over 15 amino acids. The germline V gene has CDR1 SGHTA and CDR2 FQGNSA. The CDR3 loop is CASSPLVGGYNEQFF. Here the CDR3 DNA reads TGTGCCAGCAGCCCCCTAGTAGGGGGTTACAATGAGCAGTTCTTC.

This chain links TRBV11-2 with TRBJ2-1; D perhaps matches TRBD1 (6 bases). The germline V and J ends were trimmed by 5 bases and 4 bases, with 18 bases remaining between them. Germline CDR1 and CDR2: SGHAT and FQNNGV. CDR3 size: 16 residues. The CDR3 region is CASSLGYGTPYNEQFF. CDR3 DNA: TGTGCCAGCAGCCTCGGCTACGGGACACCATACAATGAGCAGTTCTTC. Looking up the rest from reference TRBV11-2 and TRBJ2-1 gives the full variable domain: EAGVAQSPRYKIIEKRQSVAFWCNPISGHATLYWYQQILGQGPKLLIQFQNNGVVDDSQLPKDRFSAERLKGVDSTLKIQPAKLEDSAVYLCASSLGYGTPYNEQFFGPGTRLTVL.

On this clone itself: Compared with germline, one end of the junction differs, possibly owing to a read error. The CDR3 reads CASSLVFWGVPDTQYF. CDR3 coding DNA: TGTGCCAGCAGTTTGGTATTTTGGGGGGTCCCAGATACGCAGTATTTT. The rearrangement uses TRBV5-4 and TRBJ2-3, with a possible D match to TRBD2 (6 bases). This CDR3 is built from 16 residues. CDR1 is SGHNT, CDR2 YYREEE, per germline (reference sequence).

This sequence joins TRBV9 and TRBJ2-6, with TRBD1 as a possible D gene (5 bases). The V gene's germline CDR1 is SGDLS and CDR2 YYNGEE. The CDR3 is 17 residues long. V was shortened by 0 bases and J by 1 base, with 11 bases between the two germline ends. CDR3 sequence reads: CASSVAGAGSGANVLTF. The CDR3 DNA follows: TGTGCCAGCAGCGTAGCAGGTGCAGGGTCTGGGGCCAACGTCCTGACTTTC.

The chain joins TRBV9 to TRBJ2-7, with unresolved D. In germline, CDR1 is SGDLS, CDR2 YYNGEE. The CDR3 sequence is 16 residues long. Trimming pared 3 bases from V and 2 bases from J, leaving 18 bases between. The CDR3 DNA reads TGTGCCAGCAGCGCGCGGACGCTGTCATTAGCCTACGAGCAGTACTTC. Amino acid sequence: CASSARTLSLAYEQYF.

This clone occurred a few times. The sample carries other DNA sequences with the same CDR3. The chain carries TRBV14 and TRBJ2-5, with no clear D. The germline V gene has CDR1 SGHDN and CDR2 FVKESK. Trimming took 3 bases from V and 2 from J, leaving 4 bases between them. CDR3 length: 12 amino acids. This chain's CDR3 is CASSQGQETQYF. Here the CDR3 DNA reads TGTGCCAGCAGCCAGGGTCAAGAGACCCAGTACTTC.

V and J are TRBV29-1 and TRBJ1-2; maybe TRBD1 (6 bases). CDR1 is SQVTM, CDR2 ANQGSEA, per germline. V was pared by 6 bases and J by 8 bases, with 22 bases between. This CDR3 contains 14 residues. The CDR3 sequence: CSVRWRGDGGGYTF. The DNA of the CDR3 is TGCAGCGTCCGCTGGAGGGGGGATGGCGGCGGCTACACCTTC.

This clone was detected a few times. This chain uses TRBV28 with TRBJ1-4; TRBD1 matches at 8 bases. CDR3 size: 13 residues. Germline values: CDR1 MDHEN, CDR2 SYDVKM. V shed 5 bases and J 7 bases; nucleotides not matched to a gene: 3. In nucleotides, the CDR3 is TGTGCCAGCAGTCTACAGGGGGGTGAAAAACTGTTTTTT. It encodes CASSLQGGEKLFF.

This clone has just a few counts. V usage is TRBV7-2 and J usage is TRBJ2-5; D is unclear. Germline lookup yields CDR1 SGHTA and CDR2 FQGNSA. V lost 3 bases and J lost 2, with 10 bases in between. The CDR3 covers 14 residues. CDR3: CASSLQSSQETQYF. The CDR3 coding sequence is TGTGCCAGCAGCTTGCAATCCTCGCAAGAGACCCAGTACTTC. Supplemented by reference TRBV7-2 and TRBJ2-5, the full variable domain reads GAGVSQSPSNKVTEKGKDVELRCDPISGHTALYWYRQSLGQGLEFLIYFQGNSAPDKSGLPSDRFSAERTGGSVSTLTIQRTQQEDSAVYLCASSLQSSQETQYFGPGTRLLVL.